Listed here is a single T cell receptor (beta chain). Its antigen is as yet unknown. This specimen comes from a study of T cells in Graves' hyperthyroidism and ophthalmopathy. Amplification of TCR beta CDR3 regions was performed using RNA transcripts as template. A set of HTBI primers served as the primers for a first-round RT-PCR of the TCR CDR3. TCRdb recomputed calls from the multiplex PCR reads with MiXCR, one row per CDR3 protein. The sample contains 310,000 or so distinct CDR3 sequences, approximately 15% of which appear only once. Study observations and caveats: Blood held most thyroid clonotypes expanded above 0.001 frequency.

CDR3 length: 16 residues. Trimming cost V 7 bases and J 7 bases, with 25 bases left between them. Looked up from germline, CDR1 is MNHEY and CDR2 is SVGEGT. This receptor was obtained from a woman aged 60 to 75 with Graves' ophthalmopathy. Sequenced: blood. This chain joins TRBV6-2 or TRBV6-3 and TRBJ1-1, with a tentative D call TRBD1 (6 bases). CDR3 nucleotides: TGTGCCAGCACTGACTCGAATCGTAGGGGGATCGGTGAAGCTTTCTTT. Its protein product is CASTDSNRRGIGEAFF.